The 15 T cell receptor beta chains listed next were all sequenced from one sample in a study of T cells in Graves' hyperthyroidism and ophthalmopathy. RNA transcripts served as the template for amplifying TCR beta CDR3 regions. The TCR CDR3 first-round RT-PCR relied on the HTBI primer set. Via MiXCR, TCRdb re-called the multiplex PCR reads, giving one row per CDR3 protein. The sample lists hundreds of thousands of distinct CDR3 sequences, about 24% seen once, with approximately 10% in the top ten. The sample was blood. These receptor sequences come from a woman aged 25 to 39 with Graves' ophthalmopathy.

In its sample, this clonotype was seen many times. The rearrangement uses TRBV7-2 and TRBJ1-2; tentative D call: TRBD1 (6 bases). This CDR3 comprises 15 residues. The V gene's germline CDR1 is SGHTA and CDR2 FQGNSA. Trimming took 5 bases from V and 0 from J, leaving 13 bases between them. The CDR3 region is CASSLRQDTNYGYTF. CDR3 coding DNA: TGTGCCAGCAGCCTCCGACAGGATACTAACTATGGCTACACCTTC.

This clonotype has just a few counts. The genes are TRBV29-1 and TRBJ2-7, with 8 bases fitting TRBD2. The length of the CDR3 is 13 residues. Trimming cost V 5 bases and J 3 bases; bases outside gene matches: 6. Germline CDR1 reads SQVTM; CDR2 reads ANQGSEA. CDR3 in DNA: TGCAGCGTTAAAAGCGGGAGTGTCTACGAGCAGTACTTC. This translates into CSVKSGSVYEQYF.

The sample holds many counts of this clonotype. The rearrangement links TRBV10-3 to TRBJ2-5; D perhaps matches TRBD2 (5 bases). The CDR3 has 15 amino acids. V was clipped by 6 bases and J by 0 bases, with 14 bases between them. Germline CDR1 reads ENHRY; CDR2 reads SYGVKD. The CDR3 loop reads CAIRKDWQYQETQYF. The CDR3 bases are TGTGCCATCAGAAAGGACTGGCAGTACCAAGAGACCCAGTACTTC.

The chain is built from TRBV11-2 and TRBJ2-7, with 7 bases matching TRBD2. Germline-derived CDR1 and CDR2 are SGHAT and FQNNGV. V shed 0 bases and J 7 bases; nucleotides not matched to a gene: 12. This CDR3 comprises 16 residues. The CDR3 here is CASSLDDPAGTREQYF. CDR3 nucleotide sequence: TGTGCCAGCAGCTTAGATGATCCAGCGGGGACGAGAGAGCAGTACTTC.

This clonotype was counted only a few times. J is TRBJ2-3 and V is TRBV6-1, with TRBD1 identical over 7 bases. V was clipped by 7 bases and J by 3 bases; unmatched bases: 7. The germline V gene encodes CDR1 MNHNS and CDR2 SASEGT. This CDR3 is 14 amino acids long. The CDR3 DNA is TGTGCCAGCACACAGGGGTCGGGGACAGATACGCAGTATTTT. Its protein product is CASTQGSGTDTQYF.

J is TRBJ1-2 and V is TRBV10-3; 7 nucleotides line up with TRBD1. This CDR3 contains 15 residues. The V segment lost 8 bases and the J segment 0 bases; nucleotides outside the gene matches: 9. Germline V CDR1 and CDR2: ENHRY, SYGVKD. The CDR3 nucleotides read TGTGCCATCGGGACAGACCTTGAAGCTAACTATGGCTACACCTTC. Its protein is CAIGTDLEANYGYTF.

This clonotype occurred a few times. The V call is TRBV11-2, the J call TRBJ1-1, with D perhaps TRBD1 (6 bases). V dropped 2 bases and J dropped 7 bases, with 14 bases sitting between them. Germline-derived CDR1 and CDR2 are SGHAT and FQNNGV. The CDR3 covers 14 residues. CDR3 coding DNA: TGTGCCAGCAGCTTACTGGGACATTATAATGAAGCTTTCTTT. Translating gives CASSLLGHYNEAFF.

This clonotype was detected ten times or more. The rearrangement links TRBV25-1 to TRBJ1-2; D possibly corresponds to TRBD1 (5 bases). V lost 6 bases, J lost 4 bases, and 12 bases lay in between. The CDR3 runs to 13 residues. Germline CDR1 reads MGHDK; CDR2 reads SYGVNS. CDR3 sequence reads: CASSRLGVYGYTF. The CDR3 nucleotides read TGTGCCAGCAGCAGGTTAGGGGTCTATGGCTACACCTTC.

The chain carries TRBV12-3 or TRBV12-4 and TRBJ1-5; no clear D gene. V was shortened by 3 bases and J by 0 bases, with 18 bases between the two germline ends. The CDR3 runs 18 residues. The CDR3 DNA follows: TGTGCCAGCAGTTTGGTATGGGTAGATAACGGTAGCAATCAGCCCCAGCATTTT. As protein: CASSLVWVDNGSNQPQHF.

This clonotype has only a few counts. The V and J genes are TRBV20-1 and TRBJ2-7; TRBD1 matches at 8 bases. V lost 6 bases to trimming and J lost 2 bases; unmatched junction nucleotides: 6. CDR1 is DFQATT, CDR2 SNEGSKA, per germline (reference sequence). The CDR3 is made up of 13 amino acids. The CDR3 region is CSATTGVAYEQYF. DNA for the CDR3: TGCAGTGCAACGACAGGGGTCGCCTACGAGCAGTACTTC.

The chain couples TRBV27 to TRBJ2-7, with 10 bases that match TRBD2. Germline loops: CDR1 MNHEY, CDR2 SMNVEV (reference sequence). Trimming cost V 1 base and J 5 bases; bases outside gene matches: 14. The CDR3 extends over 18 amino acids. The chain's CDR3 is CASSLFAVGLAGVHEQYF. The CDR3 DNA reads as TGTGCCAGCAGTTTATTCGCGGTAGGGCTAGCGGGAGTGCACGAGCAGTACTTC.

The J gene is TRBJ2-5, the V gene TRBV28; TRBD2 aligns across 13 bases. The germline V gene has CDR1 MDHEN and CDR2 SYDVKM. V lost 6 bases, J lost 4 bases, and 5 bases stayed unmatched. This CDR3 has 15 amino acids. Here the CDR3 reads CASSERTSGRETQYF. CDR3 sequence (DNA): TGTGCCAGCAGCGAACGGACTAGCGGGAGAGAGACCCAGTACTTC.

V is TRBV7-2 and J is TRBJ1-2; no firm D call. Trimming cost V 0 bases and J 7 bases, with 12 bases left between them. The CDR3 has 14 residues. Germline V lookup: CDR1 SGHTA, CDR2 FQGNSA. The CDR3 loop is CASSLAPDQSGYTF. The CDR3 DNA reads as TGTGCCAGCAGCTTAGCCCCCGACCAGAGTGGCTACACCTTC.

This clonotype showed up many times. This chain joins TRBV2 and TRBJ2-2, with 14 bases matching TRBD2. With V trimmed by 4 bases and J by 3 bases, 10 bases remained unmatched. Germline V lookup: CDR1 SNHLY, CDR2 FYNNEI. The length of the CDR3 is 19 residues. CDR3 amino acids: CASSGALTSGGAYTGELFF. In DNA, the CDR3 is TGTGCCAGCAGTGGAGCTTTGACTAGCGGGGGGGCGTACACCGGGGAGCTGTTTTTT.

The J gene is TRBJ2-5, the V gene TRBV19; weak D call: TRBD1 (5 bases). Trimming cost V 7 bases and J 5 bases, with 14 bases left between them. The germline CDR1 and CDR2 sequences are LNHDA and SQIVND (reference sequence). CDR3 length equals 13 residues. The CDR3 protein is CASKQAPVETQYF. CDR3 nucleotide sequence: TGTGCCAGTAAACAGGCCCCGGTGGAGACCCAGTACTTC. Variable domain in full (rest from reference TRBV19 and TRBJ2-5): DGGITQSPKYLFRKEGQNVTLSCEQNLNHDAMYWYRQDPGQGLRLIYYSQIVNDFQKGDIAEGYSVSREKKESFPLTVTSAQKNPTAFYLCASKQAPVETQYFGPGTRLLVL.